This TCR beta chain stems from a study of T-cell memory formation after mild COVID-19 (dated by TCRdb to the early 2020s). With regard to the full study: TCR sequence clusters from the two donors were largely donor specific. T-cell clones expanding and contracting after mild COVID-19 in two donors were tracked by longitudinal TCRalpha and TCRbeta repertoire sequencing. Two young, previously healthy adult volunteers, one female and one male, were included in the cohort. Broader findings and caveats from the paper: Only a couple of mild cases were covered by the study, and larger cohorts that include severe cases with pre-infection samples were considered necessary. Some responding clones were detected in pre-infection memory, suggesting pre-existing cross-reactive memory T cells joined the SARS-CoV-2 response. Clones contracting from day 15 to 85 had balanced CD4/CD8 phenotypes, while a second wave expanding from day 15 to 37 was biased towards CD4+. Contracting CD4+ clones were located mainly in the CM and EM memory subsets, whereas CD8+ clones were found to be enriched in EMRA. Whether the second-wave clones peaking on day 37 were SARS-CoV-2 specific was not confirmed.

Ficoll-Paque density gradient centrifugation was the method used to isolate PBMCs. This clonotype was picked up a small number of times. Which antigen it targets is not known. No quality values exist for individual bases; no much larger clone is one base distant. The V end loses 5 bases and the J end loses 8 bases, and a stretch of 20 bases separates them. Per the germline V gene, SGDLS is the CDR1 and YYNGEE is the CDR2. From the cysteine up to the phenylalanine, the CDR3 has a length of 15 residues. Only the CDR3 DNA stays, 45 bases, in frame from base 1. This sample was sequenced with an Illumina NovaSeq 6000. TCRalpha and TCRbeta cDNA libraries were built by 5'RACE with constant-segment primers, adding sample barcodes and unique molecular identifiers. Trizol reagent was used to extract RNA from every sample. Amplification of the libraries took two PCR steps, and the second step added a second sample barcode plus Illumina TruSeq adapters. Libraries were sequenced on an Illumina NovaSeq with 2 x 150 bp paired-end reads. As for the authors' bioinformatics: The reads were demultiplexed and collapsed into UMI-guided consensus sequences using migec v1.2.7. With mixcr v2.1.11, UMI consensuses were aligned to TRA and TRB V and J templates and assembled into clonotypes. Expanded or contracted clonotypes were those called significant by both edgeR and NoisET, with noise models trained on biological replicates. For edgeR calls, the cutoffs were a false discovery rate-adjusted p below 0.01 and a log2 fold-change threshold of 1. PCA with hierarchical clustering of max-normalized trajectories of the 1000 most abundant clonotypes was used as exploratory dynamics analysis. Separately sequenced CD4+ and CD8+ repertoires were used to assign a CD4 or CD8 phenotype to each responding clone. TCRdb applied fastp at Q25 and MiXCR to the public reads, then kept only in-frame beta chains. All rows with the same CDR3 protein become a single entry with the most common DNA and genes. These V and J calls originate from TCRdb's pipeline instead of the authors' own analysis. The sample contains roughly 450,000 distinct CDR3 sequences, roughly 18% of them found a single time. The ten top clones hold over 9% of the sample.

This receptor was identified in an adult woman who had mild COVID-19 (a few samples of this study predate the infection). The sample titles of this study are shuffled in the database, so cell type and time point are left out; the donor was told from shared clones. The sample taken for sequencing was PBMCs or a T cell subset sorted from them (not recorded which). The chain was built from TRBV9 and TRBJ2-1, and TRBD2 may be the D gene, going by 6 matching bases. Here is the DNA: TGTGCCAGCAGAGAGGGACTCTCGAATGGGGATGAGCAGTTCTTC. Its coded protein is CASREGLSNGDEQFF.